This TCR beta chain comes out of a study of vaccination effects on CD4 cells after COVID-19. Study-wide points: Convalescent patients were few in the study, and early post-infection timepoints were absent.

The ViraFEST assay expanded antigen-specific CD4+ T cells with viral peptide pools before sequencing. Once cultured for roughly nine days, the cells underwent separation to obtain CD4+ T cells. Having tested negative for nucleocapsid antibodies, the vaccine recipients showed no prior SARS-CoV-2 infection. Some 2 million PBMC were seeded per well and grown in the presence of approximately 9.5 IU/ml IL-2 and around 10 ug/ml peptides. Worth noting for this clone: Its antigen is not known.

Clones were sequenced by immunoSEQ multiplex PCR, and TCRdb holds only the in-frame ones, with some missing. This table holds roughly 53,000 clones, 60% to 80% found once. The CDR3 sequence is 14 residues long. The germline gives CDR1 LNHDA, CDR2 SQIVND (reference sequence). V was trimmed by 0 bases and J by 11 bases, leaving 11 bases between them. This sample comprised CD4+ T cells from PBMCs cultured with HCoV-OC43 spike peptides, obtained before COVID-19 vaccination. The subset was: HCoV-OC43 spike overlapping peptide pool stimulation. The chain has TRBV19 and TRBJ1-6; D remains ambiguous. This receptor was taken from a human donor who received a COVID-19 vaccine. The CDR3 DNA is TGTGCCAGTAGTATAGATTCAGGATCCGCACCCCTCCACTTT. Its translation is CASSIDSGSAPLHF.